Below, 20 T cell receptor beta chains from the same sample are listed, as sequenced in a study of patients and donors after allogeneic stem cell transplantation (TCRdb year 2020). The method behind the library was RT-PCR. The instrument given in TCRdb is NextSeq 550. TCRdb reprocessing: public reads trimmed at Q25 with fastp, clones called with MiXCR, in-frame beta chains kept. Rows matching on CDR3 protein sequence are summarized as one entry with the most common DNA and genes. The sample records about 1,800 distinct CDR3 sequences, 14% of which are singletons. About 13% of the sample is held by the ten biggest clonotypes. Sample: blood, either unsorted or a sorted T cell fraction (not recorded which). Receptors were obtained from a human donor who was either an allogeneic HSCT recipient or a stem cell or donor lymphocyte infusion donor (not recorded which). It is not recorded whose cells these are; they may come from a transplant donor.

This clonotype occurred a few times. The V call is TRBV5-6, the J call TRBJ2-1; TRBD1 agrees at 7 bases. Germline loops: CDR1 SGHDT, CDR2 YYEEEE. This CDR3 is built from 13 residues. The J segment lost 6 bases and the V segment lost 4 bases, leaving 4 bases of the junction unmatched. Here the CDR3 DNA reads TGTGCCAGCAGCCGGGACAGCAGCAATGAGCAGTTCTTC. Encoded protein: CASSRDSSNEQFF.

This clonotype was seen more than once but under ten times. The chain links TRBV20-1 to TRBJ2-7, with D possibly matching TRBD1 (6 bases). Per the germline V gene, CDR1 is DFQATT and CDR2 is SNEGSKA (reference sequence). This CDR3 is built from 14 residues. Between the trimmed V and J ends, which lost 2 bases and 2 bases, there was a span of 13 bases. The DNA for the CDR3 is TGCAGTGCTAGAAGGACAGCCCTCACCTACGAGCAGTACTTC. Its protein is CSARRTALTYEQYF.

The rearrangement links TRBV4-1 to TRBJ1-5; D is unclear. CDR1 is MGHRA and CDR2 is YSYEKL in the germline V gene. This CDR3 contains 14 residues. V dropped 0 bases and J dropped 5 bases, with 8 bases sitting between them. The CDR3 sequence: CASSQERDDQPQHF. CDR3 DNA sequence: TGCGCCAGCAGCCAAGAGAGGGATGATCAGCCCCAGCATTTT.

The genes are TRBV29-1 and TRBJ1-1; no clear D. This CDR3 spans 12 amino acids. Trimming removed 7 bases at V and 4 bases at J, with 13 bases between. The V gene's germline CDR1 is SQVTM and CDR2 ANQGSEA. CDR3 sequence reads: CSGGREGTEAFF. CDR3 nucleotide sequence: TGCAGCGGAGGGAGGGAGGGCACTGAAGCTTTCTTT.

V and J are TRBV5-1 and TRBJ1-4; D remains ambiguous. This CDR3 has 15 residues. CDR1 SGHRS and CDR2 YFSETQ come from the germline V gene. With 4 bases removed from V and 8 bases from J, the gap between germline ends came to 18 bases. For the CDR3, the DNA is TGCGCCAGCAGCCCAGACACTGACTCGGGGGAAAAACTGTTTTTT. Its protein product is CASSPDTDSGEKLFF. The whole variable domain, filled in from reference TRBV5-1 and TRBJ1-4, reads KAGVTQTPRYLIKTRGQQVTLSCSPISGHRSVSWYQQTPGQGLQFLFEYFSETQRNKGNFPGRFSGRQFSNSRSEMNVSTLELGDSALYLCASSPDTDSGEKLFFGSGTQLSVL.

This clonotype qualifies as medium-sized. The chain carries TRBV18 and TRBJ1-6; D gene uncertain. Germline loops: CDR1 KGHSH, CDR2 LQKENI. V was trimmed by 2 bases and J by 5 bases, leaving 10 bases between them. The CDR3 runs 15 residues. CDR3 protein: CASSPRTADNSPLHF. CDR3 coding DNA: TGTGCCAGCTCACCAAGAACGGCTGATAATTCACCCCTCCACTTT. The variable domain in full, with the rest retrieved from reference TRBV18 and TRBJ1-6, is NAGVMQNPRHLVRRRGQEARLRCSPMKGHSHVYWYRQLPEEGLKFMVYLQKENIIDESGMPKERFSAEFPKEGPSILRIQQVVRGDSAAYFCASSPRTADNSPLHFGNGTRLTVT.

The chain has TRBV20-1 and TRBJ2-1; TRBD2 matches 10 bases. The CDR3 spans 15 residues. V lost 3 bases to trimming and J lost 4 bases; unmatched junction nucleotides: 6. Germline CDR1 reads DFQATT; CDR2 reads SNEGSKA (reference sequence). The DNA of the CDR3 is TGCAGTGCTAGCCCCGCTAGCGGGGGTTACAATGAGCAGTTCTTC. Its protein is CSASPASGGYNEQFF.

V gene TRBV10-2 combines with J gene TRBJ1-1; D possibly corresponds to TRBD1 (6 bases). V was clipped by 6 bases and J by 3 bases, with 8 bases between them. There are 12 residues in the CDR3. Germline CDR1 is WSHSY and CDR2 is SAAADI. Here the CDR3 DNA reads TGCGCCAGCAGCTACAGGGACACTGAAGCTTTCTTT. Protein sequence: CASSYRDTEAFF.

This clonotype is large by share. The chain employs TRBV11-2 and TRBJ2-1; possibly TRBD1 for D (6 bases). Germline V gene sequence: CDR1 SGHAT, CDR2 FQNNGV. This CDR3 has 11 amino acids. V gave up 4 bases and J gave up 14 bases, with 12 bases separating them. CDR3 sequence: CASSSRQDKFF. The CDR3 region has the DNA TGTGCCAGCAGCTCGCGACAGGATAAGTTCTTC.

In its sample, this clonotype ranks as medium-sized. The CDR3 DNA sequence: TGCAGTGCACGGGACAGCCGCTACGAGCAGTACTTC. Its translation: CSARDSRYEQYF. The chain links TRBV20-1 to TRBJ2-7; 7 positions match TRBD1. V shed 6 bases and J 3 bases; nucleotides not matched to a gene: 5. CDR1 and CDR2 (germline): DFQATT, SNEGSKA (reference sequence). The CDR3 is 12 amino acids.

The rearrangement joins TRBV9 to TRBJ1-3; weak D call: TRBD1 (5 bases). The germline gives CDR1 SGDLS, CDR2 YYNGEE. The CDR3 sequence is 16 residues long. V lost 3 bases, J lost 0 bases, and 13 bases lay in between. This CDR3 reads CASSGYRSSSGNTIYF. The CDR3 DNA reads TGTGCCAGCAGCGGATACAGGAGCTCCTCTGGAAACACCATATATTTT.

DNA for the CDR3: TGCGCCAGCAGCCAGGACGGACGGTACACTGAAGCTTTCTTT. This gives the protein CASSQDGRYTEAFF. V gene TRBV4-1 combines with J gene TRBJ1-1; D uncertain. Per the germline V gene, CDR1 is MGHRA and CDR2 is YSYEKL. Trimming pared 3 bases from V and 3 bases from J, leaving 11 bases between. The CDR3 spans 14 residues.

In nucleotides, the CDR3 is TGTGCCAGCAGCTCGGGGGAGGCCGGGACACCCCTCCACTTT. This codes for CASSSGEAGTPLHF. The chain links TRBV11-3 to TRBJ1-6; weak D call: TRBD1 (5 bases). Between the trimmed V and J ends, which lost 4 bases and 11 bases, there was a span of 15 bases. The CDR3 totals 14 residues. Germline CDR1 SGHNT, CDR2 YENEEA.

The chain is built from TRBV11-3 and TRBJ2-2; D remains unclear. Trimming took 4 bases from V and 2 from J, leaving 8 bases between them. The CDR3 consists of 14 residues. Per the germline V gene, CDR1 is SGHNT and CDR2 is YENEEA. The CDR3 here is CASSYTANTGELFF. CDR3 bases: TGTGCCAGCAGCTATACGGCAAACACCGGGGAGCTGTTTTTT.

This clonotype was found a few times. The chain couples TRBV7-8 to TRBJ1-5; 7 nucleotides agree with TRBD1. Germline V lookup: CDR1 SGHVS, CDR2 FQNEAQ. The CDR3 is made up of 12 amino acids. V was clipped by 5 bases and J by 11 bases; unmatched bases: 6. CDR3 DNA: TGTGCCAGCAGCGGACCCCAGGGGGCCCAGCATTTT. Protein sequence: CASSGPQGAQHF.

This clonotype has more than one count but fewer than ten. The rearrangement uses TRBV5-1 and TRBJ2-1; D is possibly TRBD2 (5 bases). CDR3 length: 16 amino acids. CDR1 is SGHRS and CDR2 is YFSETQ in the germline V gene. The V end was cut by 1 base, the J end by 2 bases, with 13 bases between. The CDR3 DNA reads TGCGCCAGCAGCTTGATCCCTGGGAGCGCCTACAATGAGCAGTTCTTC. This translates into CASSLIPGSAYNEQFF.

The chain uses TRBV13 and TRBJ2-7, with 8 bases identical to TRBD1. CDR3 size: 14 residues. The V and J ends lost 5 bases and 5 bases, in that order; junction bases with no gene match: 8. The germline gives CDR1 PRHDT, CDR2 FYEKMQ (reference sequence). CDR3 sequence reads: CASSDRGKTHEQYV. CDR3 coding DNA: TGTGCCAGCAGCGACAGGGGTAAAACCCACGAGCAGTACGTC.

In its sample, this clonotype is large. The gene calls are TRBV7-2 and TRBJ2-3, with 7 bases aligning to TRBD1. After removal of 1 base from V and 4 bases from J, the junction contained 5 bases not matched to a gene. Germline V CDR1 and CDR2: SGHTA, FQGNSA. The CDR3 is 15 amino acids. The CDR3 region has the DNA TGTGCCAGCAGCTTAGGACAGGGTTGGGCAGATACGCAGTATTTT. Translation gives CASSLGQGWADTQYF.

The chain recombines TRBV28 with TRBJ2-1, with 8 nucleotides matching TRBD2. This CDR3 is built from 14 residues. Germline V gene data show CDR1 as MDHEN and CDR2 as SYDVKM. The V and J ends lost 3 bases and 9 bases, in that order; junction bases with no gene match: 7. Written as DNA, the CDR3 is TGTGCCAGCAGTTTGGAGACTAGCGTTCCTGAGCAGTTCTTC. Translated: CASSLETSVPEQFF.

This clonotype was picked up a small number of times. This chain joins TRBV7-2 and TRBJ2-1, with D perhaps being TRBD1 or TRBD2 (5 bases each). The CDR3 extends over 14 amino acids. The ends were cut back, 5 bases at V and 8 bases at J, with 16 bases in the middle. CDR1 and CDR2 from the germline V gene are SGHTA and FQGNSA. The CDR3 region is CASSADGGLDEQFF. CDR3 in DNA: TGTGCCAGCAGCGCCGATGGGGGTTTGGATGAGCAGTTCTTC.